A single sample is the source of the 8 T cell receptor beta chains below, sequenced in a study of blood T cell repertoires in COVID-19. Profiling relied on immunoSEQ multiplex PCR, and the TCRdb table lists in-frame clones only, not all of them. Of about 130,000 clones detected, around 80% appear once; the ten largest clones hold about 4%. The specimen was peripheral blood. The source is a woman aged 45-65 years with acute or convalescent COVID-19.

The V and J genes are TRBV6-5 and TRBJ1-2, with a possible D match to TRBD1 (5 bases). The germline V and J ends were trimmed by 10 bases and 0 bases, with 18 bases remaining between them. The germline V gene encodes CDR1 MNHEY and CDR2 SVGAGI. The CDR3 extends over 15 amino acids. CDR3 sequence reads: CATWDGLLANYGYTF. CDR3 nucleotide sequence: TGTGCCACCTGGGACGGACTATTAGCTAACTATGGCTACACCTTC.

This clone was picked up a small number of times. The chain has TRBV3-1 (or the pseudogene TRBV3-2) and TRBJ1-1; D remains unclear. The CDR3 runs to 12 residues. The germline CDR1 and CDR2 sequences are LGHDT and YNNKEL (reference sequence). With 1 base removed from V and 8 bases from J, the gap between germline ends came to 8 bases. This chain's CDR3 is CASSQAGLEAFF. The CDR3 bases are TGTGCCAGCAGCCAAGCCGGGTTGGAAGCTTTCTTT.

This clone has only one observation. This chain connects TRBV13 to TRBJ1-1, with 7 bases lining up with TRBD1. This CDR3 region has 16 residues. With 5 bases clipped from V and 1 base from J, the junction kept 10 bases outside the gene matches. Per the germline V gene, CDR1 is PRHDT and CDR2 is FYEKMQ (reference sequence). CDR3 loop: CASSATTGTANTEAFF. CDR3 sequence (DNA): TGTGCCAGCAGCGCTACCACCGGGACAGCGAACACTGAAGCTTTCTTT.

The rearrangement links TRBV28 to TRBJ1-2, with 8 bases matching TRBD1. V was pared by 7 bases and J by 12 bases, with 16 bases of the junction left unmatched. Germline assignment: CDR1 MDHEN and CDR2 SYDVKM. This CDR3 has 14 amino acids. Here the CDR3 reads CASTDSRTGRFHTF. CDR3 DNA sequence: TGTGCCAGCACCGATTCTCGGACAGGGCGGTTTCACACCTTC.

The chain uses TRBV2 and TRBJ1-1, with no clear D. Deletions cut 8 bases from V and 1 base from J, with 11 bases between. The CDR3 covers 13 residues. Germline lookup yields CDR1 SNHLY and CDR2 FYNNEI. For the CDR3, the DNA is TGTGCCAGCTGCCGAGCGGGGAACACTGAAGCTTTCTTT. It translates to CASCRAGNTEAFF.

This clone was observed a handful of times. The chain is built from TRBV6-1 and TRBJ1-1, with D uncertain. The ends were cut back, 0 bases at V and 5 bases at J, with 13 bases in the middle. The CDR3 contains 15 residues. CDR1 MNHNS and CDR2 SASEGT come from the germline V gene. The CDR3 coding sequence is TGTGCCAGCAGTGAAGCCCCCCGGGGAGGGACTGAAGCTTTCTTT. Amino acid sequence: CASSEAPRGGTEAFF.

V and J are TRBV6-5 and TRBJ1-1, with a weak D call TRBD1 (6 bases). Germline CDR1 is MNHEY and CDR2 is SVGAGI. Trimming removed 4 bases from V and 1 base from J, with 10 bases in between. The CDR3 is 14 residues long. The CDR3 loop reads CASSSGTRNTEAFF. The CDR3 DNA sequence: TGTGCCAGCAGTTCCGGGACAAGGAACACTGAAGCTTTCTTT.

The genes are TRBV7-9 and TRBJ2-5; the D gene is possibly TRBD1 (6 bases). Trimming took off 0 bases at V and 2 bases at J, with 13 bases between the two ends. CDR3 length equals 16 residues. Looked up from germline, CDR1 is SEHNR and CDR2 is FQNEAQ (reference sequence). As DNA, the CDR3 is TGTGCCAGCAGCTTAGCCCTGGGCAGGGGACAAGAGACCCAGTACTTC. It translates to CASSLALGRGQETQYF.